These 30 T cell receptor beta chains originate from one sample sequenced in a study of T cell responses to AZD1222 COVID-19 vaccine. Here immunoSEQ multiplex PCR was the method, and the copy in TCRdb shows in-frame clones only, minus some. The table has approximately 140,000 clones, roughly nine tenths seen once; the top ten hold around 3.5%. Sequencing was performed on peripheral blood, taken on day 0 of AZD1222 vaccination. These TCRs come from an adult in good health.

The chain's CDR3 is CATSRDGGTLRTEAFF. DNA for the CDR3: TGTGCCACCAGCAGAGATGGGGGGACTCTAAGGACTGAAGCTTTCTTT. The chain has TRBV15 and TRBJ1-1, with a weak D call TRBD1 (5 bases). The germline CDR1 and CDR2 sequences are LNHNV and YYDKDF (reference sequence). The germline V and J ends were trimmed by 0 bases and 5 bases, with 16 bases remaining between them. This CDR3 contains 16 residues.

The gene calls are TRBV5-6 and TRBJ2-7; 10 bases map to TRBD1. V shed 0 bases and J 2 bases; nucleotides not matched to a gene: 5. The germline CDR1 and CDR2 sequences are SGHDT and YYEEEE. The CDR3 contains 16 residues. Here the CDR3 DNA reads TGTGCCAGCAGCTTGGAACGCGGGACAGGGGCCTACGAGCAGTACTTC. Encoded protein: CASSLERGTGAYEQYF.

This sequence joins TRBV7-2 and TRBJ1-4; TRBD1 might be the D (5 bases). V lost 3 bases and J lost 5, with 10 bases in between. The V gene's germline CDR1 is SGHTA and CDR2 FQGNSA. This CDR3 is built from 14 residues. Here the CDR3 reads CASSLDTGNEKLFF. The CDR3 bases are TGTGCCAGCAGCTTGGACACGGGGAATGAAAAACTGTTTTTT.

This chain connects TRBV6-2 or TRBV6-3 to TRBJ2-5; D is possibly TRBD2 (6 bases). Germline CDR1 reads MNHEY; CDR2 reads SVGEGT. This CDR3 comprises 14 residues. V was trimmed by 2 bases and J by 0 bases, leaving 7 bases between them. CDR3 protein: CASSYGTYQETQYF. In DNA, the CDR3 is TGTGCCAGCAGTTACGGGACTTACCAAGAGACCCAGTACTTC.

The chain recombines TRBV5-1 with TRBJ2-3; D is unresolved. CDR1 is SGHRS, CDR2 YFSETQ, per germline. The CDR3 is 12 amino acids. Trimming removed 7 bases from V and 0 bases from J, with 6 bases in between. The CDR3, as DNA: TGCGCCAGCTTCTATAGCACAGATACGCAGTATTTT. It translates to CASFYSTDTQYF.

The V and J genes are TRBV5-1 and TRBJ1-2, with D possibly matching TRBD1 (5 bases). Deletions cut 0 bases from V and 3 bases from J, with 9 bases between. The CDR3 is made up of 14 amino acids. Germline V gives CDR1 SGHRS, CDR2 YFSETQ. As DNA, the CDR3 is TGCGCCAGCAGCTTGGCGGGGGGAGACTATGGCTACACCTTC. Translation: CASSLAGGDYGYTF.

The chain carries TRBV11-2 and TRBJ1-1; 9 bases line up with TRBD1. Trimming took 3 bases from V and 5 from J; bases not matched to a gene: 10. The length of the CDR3 is 16 residues. Looked up from germline, CDR1 is SGHAT and CDR2 is FQNNGV. The DNA of the CDR3 is TGTGCCAGCAGCTTTTCACAGGGGGCTAGTAAAACTGAAGCTTTCTTT. It encodes CASSFSQGASKTEAFF.

The V and J genes are TRBV6-2 or TRBV6-3 and TRBJ2-1; D may be TRBD1 (6 bases). With 5 bases removed from V and 9 bases from J, the gap between germline ends came to 8 bases. The CDR3 has 11 amino acids. CDR1 MNHEY and CDR2 SVGEGT come from the germline V gene. CDR3 coding DNA: TGTGCCAGCAGTCAGGGGAGTGAGCAGTTCTTC. Residues: CASSQGSEQFF.

The V gene is TRBV3-1 (or the pseudogene TRBV3-2), the J gene TRBJ2-7, with D possibly TRBD2 on 6 matching bases. The length of the CDR3 is 15 residues. Trimming removed 1 base from V and 3 bases from J, with 13 bases in between. Germline V CDR1 and CDR2: LGHDT, YNNKEL (reference sequence). CDR3 sequence (DNA): TGTGCCAGCAGCCAAGGGTCCCGAGCGGGCTACGAGCAGTACTTC. It yields the protein CASSQGSRAGYEQYF.

The chain links TRBV5-1 to TRBJ2-2; D is undetermined. Trimming stripped 4 bases from V and 1 base from J, with 11 bases between. The CDR3 is made up of 15 amino acids. Germline CDR1 reads SGHRS; CDR2 reads YFSETQ. CDR3 DNA sequence: TGCGCCAGCAGCCCTAGGGCCCAGAACACCGGGGAGCTGTTTTTT. Translating it yields CASSPRAQNTGELFF.

In its sample, this clone was seen once. CDR3 residues: CATSATGSSYNEQFF. CDR3 DNA sequence: TGTGCCACCAGTGCTACAGGTAGCTCCTACAATGAGCAGTTCTTC. This chain joins TRBV24-1 and TRBJ2-1; perhaps TRBD1 as D (5 bases). Trimming took off 5 bases at V and 0 bases at J, with 10 bases between the two ends. Germline V gene data show CDR1 as KGHDR and CDR2 as SFDVKD. CDR3 length: 15 residues.

In its sample, this clone was seen once. The chain carries TRBV19 and TRBJ2-1; TRBD2 aligns across 10 bases. CDR1 LNHDA and CDR2 SQIVND come from the germline V gene (reference sequence). Trimming cost V 7 bases and J 0 bases; bases outside gene matches: 6. The CDR3 loop spans 16 amino acids. The CDR3 reads CASTPSGGSSYNEQFF. In DNA form, the CDR3 reads TGTGCCAGTACCCCTAGCGGGGGCAGCTCCTACAATGAGCAGTTCTTC. Full variable domain (remainder filled in from reference TRBV19 and TRBJ2-1): DGGITQSPKYLFRKEGQNVTLSCEQNLNHDAMYWYRQDPGQGLRLIYYSQIVNDFQKGDIAEGYSVSREKKESFPLTVTSAQKNPTAFYLCASTPSGGSSYNEQFFGPGTRLTVL.

CDR3 bases: TGTGCCAGCTCACCCTCCGGGGCGTTTACTGAAGCTTTCTTT. Its translation is CASSPSGAFTEAFF. The V gene is TRBV18, the J gene TRBJ1-1; TRBD1 is a possible D gene (5 bases). Trimming left V 3 bases short and J 5 bases short, with 13 bases between. Germline V CDR1 and CDR2: KGHSH, LQKENI. The CDR3 has 14 residues. The full variable domain, with the rest looked up from reference TRBV18 and TRBJ1-1, is NAGVMQNPRHLVRRRGQEARLRCSPMKGHSHVYWYRQLPEEGLKFMVYLQKENIIDESGMPKERFSAEFPKEGPSILRIQQVVRGDSAAYFCASSPSGAFTEAFFGQGTRLTVV.

The chain couples TRBV3-1 (or the pseudogene TRBV3-2) to TRBJ2-7; TRBD2 agrees at 10 bases. Per the germline V gene, CDR1 is LGHDT and CDR2 is YNNKEL (reference sequence). Trimming at V came to 0 bases and at J to 6 bases, leaving 8 bases not matched to a gene. This CDR3 region has 16 residues. The chain's CDR3 is CASSQDRAGGGCEQYF. In DNA, the CDR3 is TGTGCCAGCAGCCAAGATCGAGCGGGAGGGGGGTGCGAGCAGTACTTC.

The CDR3 sequence is CASQGALSNQPQHF. The CDR3 nucleotides are TGTGCCAGTCAGGGAGCCCTTAGCAATCAGCCCCAGCATTTT. The rearrangement joins TRBV27 to TRBJ1-5; D possibly corresponds to TRBD1 (5 bases). Germline V gene sequence: CDR1 MNHEY, CDR2 SMNVEV (reference sequence). With 9 bases removed from V and 0 bases from J, the gap between germline ends came to 12 bases. The length of the CDR3 is 14 residues.

The chain combines TRBV3-1 (or the pseudogene TRBV3-2) with TRBJ2-7; D is unresolved. The CDR3 totals 14 residues. Germline lookup yields CDR1 LGHDT and CDR2 YNNKEL (reference sequence). V was clipped by 1 base and J by 2 bases, with 9 bases between them. CDR3 protein: CASSQAEGTYEQYF. CDR3 DNA sequence: TGTGCCAGCAGCCAAGCGGAAGGGACCTACGAGCAGTACTTC.

The V call is TRBV2, the J call TRBJ1-6; D is unclear. Germline V gene data show CDR1 as SNHLY and CDR2 as FYNNEI. The CDR3 is 16 residues long. Trimming shortened V by 4 bases and J by 5 bases, and 15 bases separated the two germline ends. The CDR3 DNA reads TGTGCCAGCAGTGGCCTAGCACAGCGAAATAATTCACCCCTCCACTTT. The encoded protein is CASSGLAQRNNSPLHF. The complete variable domain, with remaining parts taken from reference TRBV2 and TRBJ1-6, reads EPEVTQTPSHQVTQMGQEVILRCVPISNHLYFYWYRQILGQKVEFLVSFYNNEISEKSEIFDDQFSVERPDGSNFTLKIRSTKLEDSAMYFCASSGLAQRNNSPLHFGNGTRLTVT.

The J gene is TRBJ1-2, the V gene TRBV21-1; no DNA check was done on the table's D call, TRBD1. TRBV21-1 is given as a pseudogene. CDR3 length: 15 amino acids. CDR3 loop: CASSISYRVGYGYTF. In DNA, the CDR3 is TGTGCCAGCAGCATATCGTACAGGGTCGGCTATGGCTACACCTTC.

This clone was seen a single time. The chain recombines TRBV20-1 with TRBJ2-3; possibly TRBD2 for D (7 bases). Germline V gene lookup returns CDR1 DFQATT and CDR2 SNEGSKA (reference sequence). The CDR3 is 15 residues long. Trimming shortened V by 3 bases and J by 5 bases, and 18 bases separated the two germline ends. The chain's CDR3 is CSASRGGGVLDTQYF. CDR3 nucleotide sequence: TGCAGTGCTAGTCGAGGGGGAGGGGTCTTAGATACGCAGTATTTT.

This chain links TRBV14 with TRBJ2-1; 9 bases map to TRBD1. Trimming removed 2 bases from V and 10 bases from J; junction bases left unmatched: 15. The CDR3 length is 17 residues. Germline V gene lookup returns CDR1 SGHDN and CDR2 FVKESK. CDR3 nucleotides: TGTGCCAGCAGCCAACCAACCGGGACAGGGCCTCGGTGGGAGCAGTTCTTC. Its protein is CASSQPTGTGPRWEQFF. Using reference TRBV14 and TRBJ2-1 for the parts outside the CDR3, the full variable domain is EAGVTQFPSHSVIEKGQTVTLRCDPISGHDNLYWYRRVMGKEIKFLLHFVKESKQDESGMPNNRFLAERTGGTYSTLKVQPAELEDSGVYFCASSQPTGTGPRWEQFFGPGTRLTVL.

This clone appeared a few times. This chain uses TRBV6-6 with TRBJ1-6; a possible D gene is TRBD1 (5 bases). There are 14 residues in the CDR3. Trimming left V 10 bases short and J 5 bases short, with 15 bases between. Germline V lookup: CDR1 MNHNY, CDR2 SVGAGI (reference sequence). The CDR3 nucleotides read TGTGCCACCAACCGGGACCGAGATAATTCACCCCTCCACTTT. This codes for CATNRDRDNSPLHF.

The rearrangement links TRBV7-2 to TRBJ2-5; TRBD2 agrees at 7 bases. The CDR3 consists of 14 residues. Germline CDR1 SGHTA, CDR2 FQGNSA. V shed 5 bases, J shed 2 bases, and the junction held 5 bases outside the gene matches. CDR3 loop: CASSPSGTQETQYF. CDR3 in DNA: TGTGCCAGCAGCCCTAGCGGAACACAAGAGACCCAGTACTTC.

This chain uses TRBV6-5 with TRBJ2-5; TRBD1 agrees at 10 bases. This CDR3 has 15 residues. The germline gives CDR1 MNHEY, CDR2 SVGAGI. Trimming removed 5 bases from V and 5 bases from J; junction bases left unmatched: 8. CDR3 in DNA: TGTGCCAGCAGTCCCAAGACAGGGGGCTCCGAGACCCAGTACTTC. Amino acids: CASSPKTGGSETQYF.

The V call is TRBV5-4, the J call TRBJ1-2; no clear D gene. The CDR3 spans 16 residues. Germline V gene data show CDR1 as SGHNT and CDR2 as YYREEE (reference sequence). V was cut by 4 bases and J by 6 bases, with 22 bases left in between. CDR3: CASSLEVGRLSHGYTF. The CDR3 bases are TGTGCCAGCAGCCTGGAGGTCGGGCGGTTGTCTCATGGCTACACCTTC.

The chain links TRBV7-2 to TRBJ2-3; TRBD2 agrees at 12 bases. The germline CDR1 and CDR2 sequences are SGHTA and FQGNSA. V trimming: 4 bases; J trimming: 0 bases; junction bases outside the gene matches: 5. The CDR3 consists of 17 residues. In DNA, the CDR3 is TGTGCCAGCAGCTCCTTCGGACTAGCGGGGAGCACAGATACGCAGTATTTT. Amino acids: CASSSFGLAGSTDTQYF.

This chain uses TRBV6-1 with TRBJ1-5; no reliable D call. Trimming took off 0 bases at V and 9 bases at J, with 6 bases between the two ends. Looked up from germline, CDR1 is MNHNS and CDR2 is SASEGT. The CDR3 has 12 residues. In nucleotides, the CDR3 is TGTGCCAGCAGTGAAGCCGAGGGGCCCCAGCATTTT. It yields the protein CASSEAEGPQHF.

The rearrangement joins TRBV18 to TRBJ1-1, with no clear D. V gave up 5 bases and J gave up 7 bases, with 11 bases separating them. The CDR3 length is 12 residues. Germline V gives CDR1 KGHSH, CDR2 LQKENI. CDR3 nucleotide sequence: TGTGCCAGCTCAAACAGTGCGGTTGAAGCTTTCTTT. Residues: CASSNSAVEAFF.

The chain is built from TRBV12-3 or TRBV12-4 and TRBJ2-3, with D perhaps being TRBD1 or TRBD2 (6 bases each). There are 13 residues in the CDR3. V was pared by 6 bases and J by 6 bases, with 13 bases between. CDR3 sequence: CASSLGAGDTQYF. Written as DNA, the CDR3 is TGTGCCAGCAGCCTGGGGGCGGGGGATACGCAGTATTTT.

The chain joins TRBV5-6 to TRBJ2-1, with D hard to call. This CDR3 contains 13 residues. V dropped 4 bases and J dropped 5 bases, with 10 bases sitting between them. Germline CDR1 is SGHDT and CDR2 is YYEEEE. CDR3 DNA sequence: TGTGCCAGCAGCATGGGAACTGACAATGAGCAGTTCTTC. This codes for CASSMGTDNEQFF.

The rearrangement uses TRBV19 and TRBJ2-5, with 7 bases fitting TRBD1. V was pared by 3 bases and J by 5 bases, with 12 bases of the junction left unmatched. The CDR3 extends over 16 amino acids. Germline assignment: CDR1 LNHDA and CDR2 SQIVND (reference sequence). The CDR3 reads CASSIFGSGQEETQYF. The CDR3 nucleotides read TGTGCCAGTAGTATTTTTGGAAGCGGACAGGAGGAGACCCAGTACTTC.